The 29 T cell receptor beta chains reported below all come from one sample, sequenced in a study of identical twins. TCRdb ran MiXCR on the 5' RACE reads and lists one entry per CDR3 protein. The sample shows hundreds of thousands of distinct CDR3 sequences, about 7% of them seen only once. The data were also submitted as part of a second study, on yellow fever vaccine responses in identical twins.

Sequenced material: PBMCs. The receptors derive from a woman under 30 in good health.

This clonotype was seen a few times. The genes are TRBV12-3 or TRBV12-4 and TRBJ2-3, with D perhaps assigned TRBD1 or TRBD2 (6 bases each). Trimming took off 4 bases at V and 4 bases at J, with 12 bases between the two ends. CDR3 length equals 14 residues. The CDR3 loop reads CASSSNGGPDTQYF. The CDR3 nucleotides read TGTGCCAGCAGTTCGAACGGGGGCCCAGATACGCAGTATTTT.

This clonotype was recorded a few times. The V and J genes are TRBV4-1 and TRBJ2-7, with 7 bases aligning to TRBD2. V shed 4 bases, J shed 4 bases, and the junction held 7 bases outside the gene matches. Germline V gene data show CDR1 as MGHRA and CDR2 as YSYEKL. This CDR3 is built from 14 residues. In DNA form, the CDR3 reads TGCGCCAGCAGCCCCAGCGAGCGGGGATACGAGCAGTACGTC. It yields the protein CASSPSERGYEQYV.

In this sample, this clonotype turned up many times. This chain connects TRBV12-3 or TRBV12-4 to TRBJ2-5; D is ambiguous. Trimming stripped 3 bases from V and 1 base from J, with 12 bases between. The CDR3 spans 15 residues. In DNA, the CDR3 is TGTGCCAGCAGTTTCGGTTGGACGGGCCAAGAGACCCAGTACTTC. Its protein product is CASSFGWTGQETQYF.

This clonotype has ten or more counts. V usage is TRBV12-3 or TRBV12-4 and J usage is TRBJ2-5; 7 positions agree with TRBD1. Unmatched junction bases numbered 6, after V lost 5 bases and J lost 3 bases. This CDR3 comprises 14 residues. The CDR3: CASSRTGTEETQYF. The CDR3 region has the DNA TGTGCCAGCAGTCGAACTGGGACAGAAGAGACCCAGTACTTC.

V and J are TRBV21-1 and TRBJ2-5; TRBD1 was called by the table and not checked on the DNA. TRBV21-1 has pseudogene status. This CDR3 contains 18 residues. CDR3 sequence reads: CASSKGQIGRERKETQYF. The CDR3 nucleotides are TGTGCCAGCAGCAAAGGACAGATCGGAAGGGAGAGGAAGGAGACCCAGTACTTC.

This clonotype was picked up a small number of times. The rearrangement links TRBV5-1 to TRBJ2-1; D is unresolved. The germline V and J ends were trimmed by 4 bases and 4 bases, with 15 bases remaining between them. This CDR3 is built from 15 residues. The germline V gene encodes CDR1 SGHRS and CDR2 YFSETQ. The CDR3 region is CASSPSGESYNEQFF. CDR3 in DNA: TGCGCCAGCAGCCCCTCGGGCGAGTCTTACAATGAGCAGTTCTTC.

This clonotype was found a few times. V gene TRBV7-9 combines with J gene TRBJ1-2; D is ambiguous. Germline V gene lookup returns CDR1 SEHNR and CDR2 FQNEAQ (reference sequence). The CDR3 is 14 amino acids. The V end was cut by 1 base, the J end by 2 bases, with 8 bases between. CDR3 nucleotide sequence: TGTGCCAGCAGCTTAGATCTCAGCAACTATGGCTACACCTTC. The encoded protein is CASSLDLSNYGYTF.

The chain recombines TRBV14 with TRBJ2-2; 8 bases are shared with TRBD1. With V trimmed by 1 base and J by 5 bases, 9 bases remained unmatched. Germline CDR1 and CDR2: SGHDN and FVKESK. The CDR3 is made up of 17 amino acids. In DNA, the CDR3 is TGTGCCAGCAGCCAAGGGACAGGGAGTCTGGCGACCGGGGAGCTGTTTTTT. Protein product: CASSQGTGSLATGELFF.

This clonotype was found many times. V gene TRBV28 combines with J gene TRBJ2-1; D perhaps matches TRBD2 (5 bases). Germline CDR1 and CDR2: MDHEN and SYDVKM. This CDR3 is 15 amino acids long. Trimming took 2 bases from V and 14 from J, leaving 22 bases between them. CDR3 coding DNA: TGTGCCAGCAGTTTACGTTTCGGGGTTAAGTTTGCGGAGTTCTTC. Protein sequence: CASSLRFGVKFAEFF.

This clonotype was detected ten times or more. The DNA of the CDR3 is TGCGCCAGCATAATAGGGCAGGTCCCCATCTTTGGATGGTACAATGAGCAGTTCTTC. Protein sequence: CASIIGQVPIFGWYNEQFF. J is TRBJ2-1 and V is TRBV5-1; D ambiguous. Trimming left V 6 bases short and J 4 bases short, with 29 bases between. The CDR3 is 19 amino acids. Looked up from germline, CDR1 is SGHRS and CDR2 is YFSETQ.

This clonotype came up many times. The CDR3 loop is CASSVPGHSDYGYTF. The CDR3 coding sequence is TGTGCCAGCAGTGTACCGGGACATAGCGACTATGGCTACACCTTC. The gene calls are TRBV6-1 and TRBJ1-2, with D tentatively TRBD1 (6 bases). Trimming took off 4 bases at V and 3 bases at J, with 15 bases between the two ends. The CDR3 has 15 residues. Germline V lookup: CDR1 MNHNS, CDR2 SASEGT.

This clonotype was observed a few times. This rearrangement joins TRBV3-1 to TRBJ2-5, with 7 bases that match TRBD2. The CDR3 consists of 15 residues. CDR1 is LGHDT and CDR2 is YNNKEL in the germline V gene (reference sequence). Trimming took 7 bases from V and 5 from J; bases not matched to a gene: 13. The CDR3 is CASKPAPGEGETQYF. CDR3 DNA: TGTGCCAGCAAACCCGCCCCCGGGGAGGGGGAGACCCAGTACTTC.

Ten or more counts support this clonotype. V and J are TRBV12-3 or TRBV12-4 and TRBJ2-7, with 7 bases aligning to TRBD2. Trimming took 5 bases from V and 3 from J; bases not matched to a gene: 7. The CDR3 runs to 14 residues. The CDR3 is CASSPESGNYEQYF. CDR3 coding DNA: TGTGCCAGCAGTCCTGAGAGCGGGAACTACGAGCAGTACTTC.

The rearrangement links TRBV28 to TRBJ1-4; no clear D. The CDR3 runs to 13 residues. Germline lookup yields CDR1 MDHEN and CDR2 SYDVKM. V was clipped by 4 bases and J by 4 bases, with 7 bases between them. The CDR3 here is CASSYRHNEKLFF. The CDR3, as DNA: TGTGCCAGCAGTTACAGACATAATGAAAAACTGTTTTTT.

This clonotype was seen a few times. CDR3 amino acids: CAISESPVGNSPLHF. The CDR3 DNA sequence: TGTGCCATCAGTGAGTCGCCAGTAGGTAATTCACCCCTCCACTTT. The V and J genes are TRBV10-3 and TRBJ1-6; no definite D call. V was pared by 0 bases and J by 6 bases, with 9 bases between. The CDR3 is 15 amino acids. CDR1 and CDR2 (germline): ENHRY, SYGVKD.

This clonotype was seen just once. V is TRBV15 and J is TRBJ2-2; the D gene is possibly TRBD2 (5 bases). There are 14 residues in the CDR3. CDR1 and CDR2 from the germline V gene are LNHNV and YYDKDF (reference sequence). V was pared by 2 bases and J by 3 bases, with 7 bases between. The DNA for the CDR3 is TGTGCCACCAGCAGATCGGAGGACACCGGGGAGCTGTTTTTT. Its protein is CATSRSEDTGELFF.

This clonotype came up many times. V usage is TRBV7-6 and J usage is TRBJ2-2; 9 bases are shared with TRBD1. The CDR3 is made up of 17 amino acids. The V and J ends lost 1 base and 4 bases, in that order; junction bases with no gene match: 7. Germline V lookup: CDR1 SGHVS, CDR2 FNYEAQ. The CDR3 loop is CASSLGGRTGVTGELFF. CDR3 bases: TGTGCCAGCAGCTTAGGGGGGCGGACAGGGGTCACCGGGGAGCTGTTTTTT.

The chain joins TRBV12-5 to TRBJ1-2; possibly TRBD1 for D (6 bases). CDR1 is LGHNT, CDR2 FRNRAP, per germline. Trimming stripped 6 bases from V and 3 bases from J, with 8 bases between. This CDR3 contains 12 residues. The CDR3 spells CASGGTHYGYTF. As DNA, the CDR3 is TGTGCTAGTGGGGGGACACACTATGGCTACACCTTC.

This chain connects TRBV7-9 to TRBJ2-5; TRBD1 matches at 7 bases. The germline V gene encodes CDR1 SEHNR and CDR2 FQNEAQ (reference sequence). This CDR3 spans 17 amino acids. The junction had 17 bases not matched to a gene; V was cut back by 5 bases and J by 5 bases. The CDR3 loop reads CASSPTSTGMGLETQYF. In DNA form, the CDR3 reads TGTGCCAGCAGCCCAACATCGACAGGGATGGGGCTGGAGACCCAGTACTTC.

This clonotype came up many times. The chain carries TRBV25-1 and TRBJ1-6; 9 bases line up with TRBD1. This CDR3 region has 14 residues. The J segment lost 7 bases and the V segment lost 8 bases, leaving 6 bases of the junction unmatched. The germline gives CDR1 MGHDK, CDR2 SYGVNS. In nucleotides, the CDR3 is TGTGCCAGCGAAGGGACAGGGAGGAATTCACCCCTCCACTTT. It specifies CASEGTGRNSPLHF.

This chain connects TRBV24-1 to TRBJ2-5, with 9 bases that match TRBD1. The CDR3 contains 15 residues. In germline, CDR1 is KGHDR, CDR2 SFDVKD. After removal of 9 bases from V and 2 bases from J, the junction contained 9 bases not matched to a gene. The CDR3 sequence: CATAEGGQGQETQYF. The CDR3 DNA follows: TGTGCCACCGCTGAGGGGGGACAGGGACAAGAGACCCAGTACTTC.

This clonotype was observed a few times. J is TRBJ2-2 and V is TRBV15, with D perhaps being TRBD1 or TRBD2 (6 bases each). This CDR3 has 16 amino acids. Germline V gene data show CDR1 as LNHNV and CDR2 as YYDKDF (reference sequence). Trimming removed 0 bases from V and 7 bases from J, with 15 bases in between. The chain's CDR3 is CATSRDPGGGYGELFF. The DNA for the CDR3 is TGTGCCACCAGCAGAGATCCTGGAGGGGGGTACGGGGAGCTGTTTTTT.

This clonotype was observed many times. An end of the junction does not agree with germline; a read error may underlie this. The V and J genes are TRBV5-1 and TRBJ2-3, with 8 bases identical to TRBD2. In germline, CDR1 is SGHRS, CDR2 YFSETQ. CDR3 size: 14 residues. This CDR3 is CASSLTGGADTQYF. CDR3 nucleotides: TGTGCCAGCTCCCTAACGGGGGGGGCAGATACGCAGTATTTT.

This sequence joins TRBV6-1 and TRBJ1-5; 10 bases fit TRBD1. Trimming took 5 bases from V and 3 from J; bases not matched to a gene: 4. Germline V gene lookup returns CDR1 MNHNS and CDR2 SASEGT. The CDR3 is made up of 15 amino acids. CDR3: CASSTGTGDNQPQHF. The DNA of the CDR3 is TGTGCCAGCAGTACCGGGACAGGGGACAATCAGCCCCAGCATTTT.

The rearrangement uses TRBV25-1 and TRBJ2-1; D remains unclear. Germline V lookup: CDR1 MGHDK, CDR2 SYGVNS. Deletions cut 10 bases from V and 6 bases from J, with 7 bases between. The CDR3 has 10 amino acids. CDR3 DNA sequence: TGTGCCACTGGAGTCAATGAGCAGTTCTTC. Translated: CATGVNEQFF.

In this sample, this clonotype turned up a few times. In DNA, the CDR3 is TGCGCCAGCAACCCGGGCGGTAACACCGGGGAGCTGTTTTTT. Amino acids: CASNPGGNTGELFF. The rearrangement joins TRBV5-1 to TRBJ2-2; D gene uncertain. CDR1 is SGHRS and CDR2 is YFSETQ in the germline V gene. V was clipped by 6 bases and J by 2 bases, with 11 bases between them. The CDR3 spans 14 residues.

This clonotype was counted at least ten times. This chain joins TRBV9 and TRBJ1-1; D not resolved. This CDR3 contains 13 residues. The V end was cut by 4 bases, the J end by 4 bases, with 11 bases between. The germline V gene encodes CDR1 SGDLS and CDR2 YYNGEE. CDR3 loop: CASSKGPGTEAFF. DNA of the CDR3: TGTGCCAGCAGCAAGGGCCCAGGCACTGAAGCTTTCTTT. Supplemented by reference TRBV9 and TRBJ1-1, the full variable domain reads DSGVTQTPKHLITATGQRVTLRCSPRSGDLSVYWYQQSLDQGLQFLIQYYNGEERAKGNILERFSAQQFPDLHSELNLSSLELGDSALYFCASSKGPGTEAFFGQGTRLTVV.

The CDR3 reads CASSLEVGLAQETQYF. In DNA form, the CDR3 reads TGTGCCAGCAGCTTAGAAGTTGGACTAGCTCAAGAGACCCAGTACTTC. The chain links TRBV7-2 to TRBJ2-5, with 8 bases aligning to TRBD2. The CDR3 is 16 amino acids. The V segment lost 1 base and the J segment 2 bases; nucleotides outside the gene matches: 6. Germline V CDR1 and CDR2: SGHTA, FQGNSA.

This clonotype has a count of ten or more. The CDR3 here is CSARGVAGWSTDTQYF. DNA for the CDR3: TGCAGTGCTAGAGGAGTAGCGGGTTGGAGCACAGATACGCAGTATTTT. The chain is built from TRBV20-1 and TRBJ2-3, with 7 positions matching TRBD2. V lost 1 base to trimming and J lost 0 bases; unmatched junction nucleotides: 7. The CDR3 runs 16 residues. Germline loops: CDR1 DFQATT, CDR2 SNEGSKA (reference sequence).